The entry below gives a single TCR beta chain sequence along with its context. This sample stems from a study of blood T cell repertoires in COVID-19. Trimming cost V 2 bases and J 0 bases, with 15 bases left between them. Germline V gene sequence: CDR1 SGHKS, CDR2 YYEKEE (reference sequence). CDR3 length equals 18 residues. Seattle enrolled patients during active infection and tracked them longitudinally. Some clones are missing from TCRdb's copy, which holds only in-frame ones; the method was immunoSEQ multiplex PCR. The sample yields over 200,000 clones, 70% to 90% seen once. The TCR sequence derives from a man aged 50 to 60 with COVID-19, enrolled during active disease. The chain uses TRBV5-5 and TRBJ1-6, with D tentatively TRBD1 (5 bases). Sequencing used peripheral blood. CDR3: CASSLRGGTSSYNSPLHF. CDR3 sequence (DNA): TGTGCCAGCAGCTTAAGAGGAGGGACTAGCTCCTATAATTCACCCCTCCACTTT.